This TCR beta chain is from a study of beta chain features in type 1 diabetes. Whole-study context: Summed over all samples, the examined sorted cells came to fewer than 120,000,000.

This clone was seen more than once but under ten times. Every bit of the isolated RNA underwent reverse transcription, so sequencing read expressed TCRB transcripts. This table comes from immunoSEQ multiplex PCR, and its TCRdb copy is limited to in-frame clones, with some not included. This sample has 300,000 to 350,000 clones, with roughly a fifth found just once. Germline V CDR1 and CDR2: MGHRA, YSYEKL. The CDR3 extends over 18 amino acids. V was clipped by 1 base and J by 1 base, with 20 bases between them. Sequences were obtained from naive CD4+ T cells from blood. The origin of this receptor is a woman aged 18-29 years in good health. The chain combines TRBV4-1 with TRBJ2-7; tentative D call: TRBD1 (5 bases). This CDR3 reads CASSQAGLPDRFSYEQYF. Here the CDR3 DNA reads TGCGCCAGCAGCCAAGCTGGTCTACCCGACAGATTTTCCTACGAGCAGTACTTC.